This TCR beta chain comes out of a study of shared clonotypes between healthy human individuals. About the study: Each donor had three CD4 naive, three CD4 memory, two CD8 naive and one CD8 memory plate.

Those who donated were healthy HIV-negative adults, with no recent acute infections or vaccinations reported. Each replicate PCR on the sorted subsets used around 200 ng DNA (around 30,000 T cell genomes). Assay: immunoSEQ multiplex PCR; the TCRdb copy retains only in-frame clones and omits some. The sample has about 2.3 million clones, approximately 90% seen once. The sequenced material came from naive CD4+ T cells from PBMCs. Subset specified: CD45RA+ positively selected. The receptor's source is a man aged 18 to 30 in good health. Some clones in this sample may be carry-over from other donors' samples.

In nucleotides, the CDR3 is TGTGCCTGGAGGTCGGGGGTTTTGGAGACCCAGTACTTC. Translated, it gives CAWRSGVLETQYF. This chain connects TRBV30 to TRBJ2-5, with D possibly TRBD2 on 6 matching bases. Germline V lookup: CDR1 GTSNPN, CDR2 SVGIG (reference sequence). Trimming pared 3 bases from V and 5 bases from J, leaving 13 bases between. This CDR3 contains 13 residues. Filled out from reference TRBV30 and TRBJ2-5, the complete variable domain reads SQTIHQWPATLVQPVGSPLSLECTVEGTSNPNLYWYRQAAGRGLQLLFYSVGIGQISSEVPQNLSASRPQDRQFILSSKKLLLSDSGFYLCAWRSGVLETQYFGPGTRLLVL.